This T cell receptor beta chain was observed in a study of regulatory T cells in long-lasting Graves disease. This CDR3 is built from 15 residues. J gave up 5 bases and V 4 bases, and 8 bases lay outside the gene matches. CDR1 and CDR2 from the germline V gene are SGHRS and YFSETQ. Construction of TCR beta libraries relied on iRepertoire HTBI primers and on Arm-PCR targeting CDR3 regions. TCRdb processed the multiplex PCR reads anew with MiXCR; each CDR3 protein has one entry. The sample lists about 420,000 distinct CDR3 sequences, roughly 15% seen once, with about a quarter in the top ten. Noted time point: newly diagnosed GD, antithyroid drugs for less than 3 months. Scientists built the TCR library using RNA that was extracted from PBMCs. The authors diagnosed Graves' disease using American Thyroid Association guidelines. These data were also filed under a second study, of T cells in Graves' hyperthyroidism and ophthalmopathy. This second study notes: In the blood, most expanded thyroid clonotypes above 0.001 appeared as well.

The chain links TRBV5-1 to TRBJ2-2, with TRBD1 identical over 7 bases. The sequence was obtained from a woman under 30 with Graves disease. The specimen was peripheral blood mononuclear cells (PBMCs), collected at new diagnosis, from a patient treated with antithyroid drugs. CDR3 sequence reads: CASSQAGQATGELFF. Written as DNA, the CDR3 is TGCGCCAGCAGCCAAGCCGGACAGGCGACCGGGGAGCTGTTTTTT. The full variable domain, rest sourced from reference TRBV5-1 and TRBJ2-2, is KAGVTQTPRYLIKTRGQQVTLSCSPISGHRSVSWYQQTPGQGLQFLFEYFSETQRNKGNFPGRFSGRQFSNSRSEMNVSTLELGDSALYLCASSQAGQATGELFFGEGSRLTVL.